The 32 T cell receptor beta chains listed next were all sequenced from one sample in a study of CXCR3-negative and CXCR3-positive naive CD8 T cells. UMI labels and 5' RACE were used to prepare the TRB cDNA libraries. Following a re-call of the 5' RACE reads, TCRdb has one entry per CDR3 protein and lacks DNA. This table lists about 6,200 distinct CDR3 sequences. These receptors lack a known antigen. General observations from the study: Compared with CXCR3-negative naive cells, CXCR3-positive naive cells showed more hydrophobic TRB CDR3s.

The sequencing input was naive CXCR3+ CD8+ T cells from blood. Subset meaning: CD45RO-CCR7+CD27+CD95- naive CD8+ T cells expressing CXCR3 (TNR3+). Every receptor here comes from a human donor in good health. Some clones in this sample may be carry-over from other donors' samples.

Judged by frequency, this clonotype is medium-sized. This rearrangement joins TRBV12-3 or TRBV12-4 to TRBJ2-1; the TCRdb call, TRBD2, lacks DNA for checking. The CDR3 covers 12 residues. CDR3 residues: CATWGGRGEQFF.

This clonotype counts as medium-sized by frequency. This chain links TRBV29-1 with TRBJ1-1. CDR1 and CDR2 from the germline V gene are SQVTM and ANQGSEA. The CDR3 sequence is 11 residues long. The CDR3 loop is CSIRHVTEAFF. Full variable domain (rest looked up from reference TRBV29-1 and TRBJ1-1): SAVISQKPSRDICQRGTSLTIQCQVDSQVTMMFWYRQQPGQSLTLIATANQGSEATYESGFVIDKFPISRPNLTFSTLTVSNMSPEDSSIYLCSIRHVTEAFFGQGTRLTVV.

CDR3 loop: CASSSGPGGFVAEFNEQFF. V and J are TRBV27 and TRBJ2-1; checking the TCRdb D call of TRBD1 is not possible without DNA. In germline, CDR1 is MNHEY, CDR2 SMNVEV (reference sequence). The CDR3 length is 19 residues.

This chain uses TRBV29-1 with TRBJ2-1; TCRdb reports TRBD1, a call that lacks DNA to check it against. CDR1 and CDR2 (germline): SQVTM, ANQGSEA. This CDR3 spans 16 amino acids. This chain's CDR3 is CSVESRGASTDNEQFF.

This clonotype registers medium-sized by frequency. The J gene is TRBJ2-1, the V gene TRBV5-1; TCRdb designates TRBD2, a call that cannot be tested without DNA. In germline, CDR1 is SGHRS, CDR2 YFSETQ. This CDR3 region has 16 residues. This CDR3 is CASSTTSGRPDNEQFF.

Considering frequency, this clonotype is medium-sized. This chain uses TRBV28 with TRBJ1-5. Germline-derived CDR1 and CDR2 are MDHEN and SYDVKM. There are 14 residues in the CDR3. The CDR3 is CASSSRGRGQPQHF.

Measured by frequency, this clonotype is medium-sized. The chain uses TRBV27 and TRBJ2-1; the D gene TCRdb calls, TRBD2, cannot be checked with no DNA. In germline, CDR1 is MNHEY, CDR2 SMNVEV (reference sequence). CDR3 length: 13 residues. The CDR3 reads CASRREGFTEQFF.

Judged by frequency, this clonotype is medium-sized. This sequence joins TRBV15 and TRBJ1-5; TCRdb's D call of TRBD1 is untestable without DNA. The CDR3 consists of 14 residues. The germline V gene encodes CDR1 LNHNV and CDR2 YYDKDF (reference sequence). The CDR3 protein is CATSTGTANQPQHF.

The CDR3 loop is CASSKASSGRGRSEQFF. The chain employs TRBV21-1 and TRBJ2-1; TCRdb's D gene call, TRBD2, goes unchecked for lack of DNA. TRBV21-1 is a pseudogene locus. The CDR3 is 17 amino acids.

In terms of frequency, this clonotype is large (0.1 to 1%). The chain recombines TRBV7-2 with TRBJ2-3; the TCRdb call, TRBD2, lacks DNA for checking. The CDR3 sequence is 15 residues long. Germline-derived CDR1 and CDR2 are SGHTA and FQGNSA. CDR3 sequence: CASSLEREVADTQYF.

The chain combines TRBV29-1 with TRBJ1-1. Looked up from germline, CDR1 is SQVTM and CDR2 is ANQGSEA. The CDR3 contains 11 residues. The CDR3 sequence: CSVASNTEAFF.

In terms of frequency, this clonotype is medium-sized. The chain has TRBV12-3 or TRBV12-4 and TRBJ1-1. The CDR3 has 12 amino acids. The CDR3 region is CASSFENTEAFF.

This sequence joins TRBV7-3 and TRBJ2-1; TCRdb names TRBD2, which stays unverified in the absence of DNA. CDR1 is SGHTA, CDR2 FQGTGA, per germline. This CDR3 spans 13 amino acids. This chain's CDR3 is CASSSTTSYEQFF. Full variable domain (missing parts from reference TRBV7-3 and TRBJ2-1): GAGVSQTPSNKVTEKGKYVELRCDPISGHTALYWYRQSLGQGPEFLIYFQGTGAADDSGLPNDRFFAVRPEGSVSTLKIQRTERGDSAVYLCASSSTTSYEQFFGPGTRLTVL.

Judged by frequency, this clonotype is medium-sized. The chain employs TRBV4-1 and TRBJ1-1; the D gene TCRdb calls, TRBD1, cannot be checked with no DNA. The CDR3 is 12 residues long. Germline V gene lookup returns CDR1 MGHRA and CDR2 YSYEKL. CDR3 loop: CASSQGGDEAFF.

This clonotype counts as medium-sized by frequency. This CDR3 reads CASSARTGGPPSGANVLTF. V usage is TRBV9 and J usage is TRBJ2-6; as DNA is missing, the TRBD1 call by TCRdb cannot be tested. From germline, CDR1 is SGDLS and CDR2 YYNGEE. This CDR3 is built from 19 residues.

This clonotype is medium-sized by frequency. The rearrangement links TRBV5-1 to TRBJ2-2; TCRdb designates TRBD2, a call that cannot be tested without DNA. Germline V gives CDR1 SGHRS, CDR2 YFSETQ. The CDR3 consists of 14 residues. The CDR3 loop reads CASSLDLLGGELFF.

Measured by frequency, this clonotype is medium-sized. The chain combines TRBV4-1 with TRBJ2-7; the TCRdb call, TRBD2, lacks DNA for checking. The V gene's germline CDR1 is MGHRA and CDR2 YSYEKL. CDR3 size: 15 residues. The CDR3: CASSQLAGEEYEQYF.

The chain couples TRBV29-1 to TRBJ2-1; TCRdb lists TRBD2, though no DNA is available to test this call. CDR3 length equals 15 residues. CDR1 SQVTM and CDR2 ANQGSEA come from the germline V gene. CDR3 residues: CSVDVDSPSYNEQFF.

This rearrangement joins TRBV20-1 to TRBJ1-3; TCRdb outputs TRBD1, but without DNA this stays unchecked. The germline gives CDR1 DFQATT, CDR2 SNEGSKA (reference sequence). The CDR3 extends over 12 amino acids. The CDR3 region is CSARGSGNTIYF.

In terms of frequency, this clonotype is medium-sized. The CDR3 is CASSFPTGGFYEQYF. This chain joins TRBV12-3 or TRBV12-4 and TRBJ2-7; the D call from TCRdb, TRBD1, cannot be confirmed without DNA. CDR3 size: 15 residues.

The rearrangement uses TRBV19 and TRBJ1-5; checking the TCRdb D call of TRBD1 is not possible without DNA. Germline CDR1 is LNHDA and CDR2 is SQIVND (reference sequence). This CDR3 is built from 14 residues. This CDR3 reads CASKPLLNGEPQHF.

By frequency, this clonotype registers medium-sized. CDR3 amino acids: CASSPMQGEETQYF. The genes are TRBV5-1 and TRBJ2-5; with no DNA, the TCRdb D assignment of TRBD1 cannot be verified. Germline V gene lookup returns CDR1 SGHRS and CDR2 YFSETQ. This CDR3 comprises 14 residues.

By frequency, this clonotype registers medium-sized. The chain is built from TRBV7-9 and TRBJ2-1; TCRdb's assignment of TRBD2 cannot be checked, as there is no DNA. CDR1 SEHNR and CDR2 FQNEAQ come from the germline V gene (reference sequence). This CDR3 is built from 17 residues. This CDR3 reads CASSLRSLREGYNEQFF. The full variable domain, in which reference TRBV7-9 and TRBJ2-1 provide the parts outside the CDR3, is DTGVSQNPRHKITKRGQNVTFRCDPISEHNRLYWYRQTLGQGPEFLTYFQNEAQLEKSRLLSDRFSAERPKGSFSTLEIQRTEQGDSAMYLCASSLRSLREGYNEQFFGPGTRLTVL.

This clonotype is called medium-sized (0.01 to 0.1%) based on its frequency. V gene TRBV12-3 or TRBV12-4 combines with J gene TRBJ1-1. The CDR3 runs to 13 residues. The CDR3 sequence: CASSEELDTEAFF.

The chain employs TRBV18 and TRBJ1-5; TCRdb picks TRBD1, but there is no DNA to check that call. CDR3 length: 13 amino acids. Germline CDR1 reads KGHSH; CDR2 reads LQKENI. The CDR3 protein is CASSPPNRGPQHF.

This clonotype is identified as medium-sized from frequency. The J gene is TRBJ2-3, the V gene TRBV2; as DNA is missing, the TRBD2 call by TCRdb cannot be tested. The CDR3 covers 15 residues. Germline CDR1 is SNHLY and CDR2 is FYNNEI. The CDR3 spells CAGDFSGRTTDTQYF. Full variable domain (outside the CDR3, taken from reference TRBV2 and TRBJ2-3): EPEVTQTPSHQVTQMGQEVILRCVPISNHLYFYWYRQILGQKVEFLVSFYNNEISEKSEIFDDQFSVERPDGSNFTLKIRSTKLEDSAMYFCAGDFSGRTTDTQYFGPGTRLTVL.

V is TRBV29-1 and J is TRBJ1-1. The germline V gene has CDR1 SQVTM and CDR2 ANQGSEA. This CDR3 has 13 amino acids. The CDR3 here is CSLGGGMNTEAFF.

The chain couples TRBV11-1 to TRBJ2-7; with no DNA, the TCRdb D assignment of TRBD1 cannot be verified. This CDR3 is built from 15 residues. CDR1 and CDR2 from the germline V gene are SGHAT and FQDESV (reference sequence). The CDR3 sequence is CASSIPGQGTYEQYF.

This clonotype is called medium-sized (0.01 to 0.1%) based on its frequency. J is TRBJ2-4 and V is TRBV20-1; the TCRdb D gene call, TRBD2, has no DNA to confirm it. There are 15 residues in the CDR3. CDR1 is DFQATT, CDR2 SNEGSKA, per germline (reference sequence). Here the CDR3 reads CSALSTSGIMDIQYF.

Measured by frequency, this clonotype is medium-sized. The CDR3 spells CASSPEAGPDNEQFF. The chain carries TRBV4-2 and TRBJ2-1; TCRdb's D gene call, TRBD2, goes unchecked for lack of DNA. Germline CDR1 reads LGHNA; CDR2 reads YNFKEQ. The CDR3 runs 15 residues.

This chain uses TRBV7-9 with TRBJ1-2; TCRdb lists TRBD1, though no DNA is available to test this call. The germline V gene has CDR1 SEHNR and CDR2 FQNEAQ (reference sequence). This CDR3 is 12 amino acids long. The CDR3 reads CASSGTFYGYTF. The whole variable domain, filled in from reference TRBV7-9 and TRBJ1-2, reads DTGVSQNPRHKITKRGQNVTFRCDPISEHNRLYWYRQTLGQGPEFLTYFQNEAQLEKSRLLSDRFSAERPKGSFSTLEIQRTEQGDSAMYLCASSGTFYGYTFGSGTRLTVV.

The chain employs TRBV21-1 and TRBJ1-4; the D call of TRBD1 rests on TCRdb alone, since no DNA is present to check it. TRBV21-1 represents a pseudogene. This CDR3 region has 15 residues. The CDR3 region is CASSTGTAINEKLFF.